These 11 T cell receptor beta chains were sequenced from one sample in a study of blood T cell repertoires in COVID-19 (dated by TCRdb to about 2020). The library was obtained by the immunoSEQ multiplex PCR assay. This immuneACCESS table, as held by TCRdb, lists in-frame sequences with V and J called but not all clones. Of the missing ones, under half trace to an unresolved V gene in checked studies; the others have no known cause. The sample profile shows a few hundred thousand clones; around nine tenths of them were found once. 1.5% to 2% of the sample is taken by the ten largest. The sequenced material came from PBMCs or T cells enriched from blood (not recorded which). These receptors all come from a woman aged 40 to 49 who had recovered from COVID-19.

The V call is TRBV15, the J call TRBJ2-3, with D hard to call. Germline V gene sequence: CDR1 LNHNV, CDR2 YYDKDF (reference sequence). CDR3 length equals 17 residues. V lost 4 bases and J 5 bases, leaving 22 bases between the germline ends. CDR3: CATSKMKVRSSGDTQYF. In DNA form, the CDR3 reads TGTGCCACCAGCAAAATGAAGGTGCGGAGTTCGGGAGATACGCAGTATTTT.

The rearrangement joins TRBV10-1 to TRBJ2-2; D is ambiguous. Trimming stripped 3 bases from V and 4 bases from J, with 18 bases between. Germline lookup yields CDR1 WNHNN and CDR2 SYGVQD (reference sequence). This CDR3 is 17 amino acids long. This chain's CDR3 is CASSDLFQRPSTGELFF. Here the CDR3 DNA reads TGCGCCAGCAGTGATCTCTTCCAGCGCCCGAGCACCGGGGAGCTGTTTTTT.

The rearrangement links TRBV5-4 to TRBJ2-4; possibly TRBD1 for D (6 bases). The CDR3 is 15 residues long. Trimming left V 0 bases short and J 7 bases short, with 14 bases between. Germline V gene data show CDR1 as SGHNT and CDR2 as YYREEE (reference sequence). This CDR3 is CASSLAESRGNIQYF. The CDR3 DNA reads TGTGCCAGCAGCTTGGCCGAAAGCAGGGGTAACATTCAGTACTTC. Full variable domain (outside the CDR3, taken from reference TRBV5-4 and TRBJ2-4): ETGVTQSPTHLIKTRGQQVTLRCSSQSGHNTVSWYQQALGQGPQFIFQYYREEENGRGNFPPRFSGLQFPNYSSELNVNALELDDSALYLCASSLAESRGNIQYFGAGTRLSVL.

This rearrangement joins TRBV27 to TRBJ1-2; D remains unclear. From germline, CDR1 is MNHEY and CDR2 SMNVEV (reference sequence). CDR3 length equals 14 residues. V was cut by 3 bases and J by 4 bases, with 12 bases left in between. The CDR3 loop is CASSFGRTLYGYTF. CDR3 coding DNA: TGTGCCAGCAGTTTTGGGAGGACCCTCTATGGCTACACCTTC.

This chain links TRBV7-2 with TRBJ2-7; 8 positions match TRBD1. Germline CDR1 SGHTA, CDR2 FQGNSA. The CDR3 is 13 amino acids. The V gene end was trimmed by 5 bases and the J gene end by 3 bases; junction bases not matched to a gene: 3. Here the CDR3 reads CASSRQGSYEQYF. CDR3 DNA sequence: TGTGCCAGCAGCCGACAGGGGAGCTACGAGCAGTACTTC.

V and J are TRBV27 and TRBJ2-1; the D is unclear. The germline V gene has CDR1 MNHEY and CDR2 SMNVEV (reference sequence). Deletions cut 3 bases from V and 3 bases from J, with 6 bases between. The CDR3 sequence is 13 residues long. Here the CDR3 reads CASSLASYNEQFF. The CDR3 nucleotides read TGTGCCAGCAGTTTGGCCAGCTACAATGAGCAGTTCTTC.

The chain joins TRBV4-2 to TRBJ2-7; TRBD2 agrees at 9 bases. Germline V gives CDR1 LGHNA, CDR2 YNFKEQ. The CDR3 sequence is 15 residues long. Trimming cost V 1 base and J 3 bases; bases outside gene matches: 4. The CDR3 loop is CASSQGLAGSYEQYF. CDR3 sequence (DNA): TGTGCCAGCAGCCAAGGTCTAGCGGGAAGCTACGAGCAGTACTTC.

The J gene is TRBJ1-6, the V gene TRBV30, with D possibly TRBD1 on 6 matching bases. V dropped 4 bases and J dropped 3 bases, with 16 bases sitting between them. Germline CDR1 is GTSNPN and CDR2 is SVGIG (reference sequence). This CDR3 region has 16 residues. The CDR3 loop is CAWTPGTPSYNSPLHF. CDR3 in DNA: TGTGCCTGGACTCCCGGGACACCTAGCTATAATTCACCCCTCCACTTT.

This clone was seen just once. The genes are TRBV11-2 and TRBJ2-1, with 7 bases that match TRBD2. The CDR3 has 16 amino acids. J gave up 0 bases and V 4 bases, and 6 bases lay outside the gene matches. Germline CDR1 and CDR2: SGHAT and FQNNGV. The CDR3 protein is CASSSPSGSSYNEQFF. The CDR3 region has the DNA TGTGCCAGCAGCTCCCCTAGCGGTAGCTCCTACAATGAGCAGTTCTTC.

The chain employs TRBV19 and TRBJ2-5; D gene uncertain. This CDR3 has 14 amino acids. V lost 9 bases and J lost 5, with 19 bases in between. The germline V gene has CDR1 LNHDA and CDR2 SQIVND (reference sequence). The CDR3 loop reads CARVWAETDETQYF. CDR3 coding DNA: TGTGCCAGAGTATGGGCAGAAACTGATGAGACCCAGTACTTC.

CDR3 protein: CASREGQTNTEAFF. The DNA for the CDR3 is TGTGCCAGCAGGGAGGGACAGACGAACACTGAAGCTTTCTTT. The chain employs TRBV6-5 and TRBJ1-1; 7 positions match TRBD1. With 6 bases clipped from V and 1 base from J, the junction kept 5 bases outside the gene matches. This CDR3 has 14 residues. Germline V gene data show CDR1 as MNHEY and CDR2 as SVGAGI.